The 7 T cell receptor beta chains given below trace back to one sample, sequenced in a study of shared clonotypes between healthy human individuals. Produced via immunoSEQ multiplex PCR; TCRdb's table is partial and in-frame only. The sample records 530,000 or so clones, roughly 79% being singletons. Sequencing was carried out using PBMCs. The receptors shown here come from a woman aged 40 to 50 in good health. Some clones in this sample may be carry-over from other donors' samples.

The V call is TRBV27, the J call TRBJ2-2, with D maybe TRBD2 (6 bases). Germline V gives CDR1 MNHEY, CDR2 SMNVEV (reference sequence). The CDR3 length is 14 residues. V lost 7 bases to trimming and J lost 1 base, with 10 bases between them. CDR3 residues: CASKFGRNTGELFF. CDR3 in DNA: TGTGCCAGCAAGTTCGGGAGGAACACCGGGGAGCTGTTTTTT.

This chain links TRBV11-3 with TRBJ2-2, with D unresolved. V was shortened by 1 base and J by 4 bases, with 4 bases between the two germline ends. The CDR3 loop spans 13 amino acids. Germline CDR1 and CDR2: SGHNT and YENEEA. The CDR3 sequence: CASSLGLTGELFF. The CDR3, as DNA: TGTGCCAGCAGCTTAGGGCTCACCGGGGAGCTGTTTTTT.

In this sample, this clone turned up a few times. The V gene is TRBV2, the J gene TRBJ1-2; no definite D call. The V gene's germline CDR1 is SNHLY and CDR2 FYNNEI. V was pared by 10 bases and J by 0 bases, with 12 bases between. The CDR3 is 13 amino acids. The CDR3 DNA reads as TGTGCCACCAGCCCCGATTCTAACTATGGCTACACCTTC. This sequence encodes CATSPDSNYGYTF.

Here the CDR3 DNA reads TGTGCCAGCACCCTAGGGGGGGACACCGGGGAGCTGTTTTTT. Translating it yields CASTLGGDTGELFF. The gene calls are TRBV28 and TRBJ2-2; tentative D call: TRBD2 (7 bases). Germline V gene data show CDR1 as MDHEN and CDR2 as SYDVKM. The CDR3 totals 14 residues. V lost 7 bases, J lost 3 bases, and 12 bases lay in between.

The chain links TRBV21-1 to TRBJ2-5; the table gives TRBD2 as D, unverified against the DNA. TRBV21-1 is noted as a pseudogene. The CDR3 loop spans 13 amino acids. CDR3 region: CASSPRGGGTQYF. CDR3 DNA: TGTGCCAGCAGCCCCCGGGGAGGGGGAACACAGTACTTC.

This clone has only one observation. The CDR3, as DNA: TGTGCCAGCAGCTTGGCGGGGCCTAGCGGGACTTACGAGCAGTACTTC. Translating it yields CASSLAGPSGTYEQYF. J is TRBJ2-7 and V is TRBV7-9; 9 positions match TRBD2. V trimming: 3 bases; J trimming: 4 bases; junction bases outside the gene matches: 10. Germline V gene lookup returns CDR1 SEHNR and CDR2 FQNEAQ (reference sequence). CDR3 length: 16 amino acids.

The rearrangement joins TRBV11-3 to TRBJ2-1; the D gene is possibly TRBD1 (6 bases). V shed 5 bases and J shed 14 bases, with 16 bases lying between them. From germline, CDR1 is SGHNT and CDR2 YENEEA. This CDR3 comprises 12 residues. The CDR3 reads CASSPPQGEEFF. The DNA for the CDR3 is TGTGCCAGCAGCCCGCCACAGGGAGAAGAGTTCTTC.